Listed below are T cell receptor beta chains from one sample, sequenced in a study of control samples from healthy donors and cancer patients. The method was immunoSEQ multiplex PCR; TCRdb's version includes in-frame clones alone and lacks a portion of them. This table has 100,000 to 150,000 clones, about nine tenths appearing once. The sequenced sample consisted of blood. The source is a man aged 18 to 29 in good health. Both conserved end residues are trimmed from each CDR3.

>TRBV24-1|TRBJ2-3
ATSDFKSGGALDTQY
>TRBV9|TRBJ2-7
ASSRGSRNYEQY
>TRBV5-1|TRBJ1-5
ASSLEGQNQPQH
>TRBV10-3|TRBJ2-1
ATTPAGGENEQF
>TRBV5-1|TRBJ2-1
ASRQRGSVDEQF
>TRBV4-1|TRBJ2-2
ASSQQDLTTGELF
>TRBV9|TRBJ2-7
ASSPEAGAHYEQY
>TRBV19|TRBJ2-5
ASSTRFSSGQETQY
>TRBV6-6|TRBJ1-1
ASNRGFGGDTEAF
>TRBV3-1/TRBV3-2|TRBJ1-2
ASSQDEAGYT